Listed below are T cell receptor beta chains from one sample, sequenced in a study of blood T cell repertoires in COVID-19. Only in-frame clones appear in the TCRdb table, and some are missing; sequencing was by immunoSEQ multiplex PCR. The data contain about 110,000 clones, roughly 84% of them seen just once; the ten biggest clones take up 6.5% to 8%. The sample was peripheral blood. These receptors were obtained from a woman between 50 and 59 years old with acute or convalescent COVID-19. Both conserved end residues are part of each CDR3. A D gene is named only where the DNA matches it firmly. Where a row states a size, it is once, few, many or the class of an expanded clone; other rows omit it.

J: TRBJ1-1; D: TRBD1; size: .; V: TRBV12-3/TRBV12-4; DNA: TGTGCCAGCAGTTCGGGACAGGAAGCTTTCTTT; CDR3: CASSSGQEAFF
J: TRBJ1-2; D: .; size: once; V: TRBV30; DNA: TGTGCCTGGAGCGGCGGGGGGGCAGGGTGGATCTATGGCTACACCTTC; CDR3: CAWSGGGAGWIYGYTF
J: TRBJ2-7; D: .; size: once; V: TRBV24-1; DNA: TGTGCCACCAGTGATTTAGCGGGACAGGAAAGCTCCTACGAGCAGTACTTC; CDR3: CATSDLAGQESSYEQYF
J: TRBJ1-6; D: TRBD1; size: .; V: TRBV19; DNA: TGTGCCAGTAGTAGTGGACAGGGGGCGCGCGGTTCTAATTCACCCCTCCACTTT; CDR3: CASSSGQGARGSNSPLHF
J: TRBJ2-7; D: TRBD1; size: once; V: TRBV7-3; DNA: TGTGCCAGCAGCCCCACGGGACAGTCCTACGAGCAGTACTTC; CDR3: CASSPTGQSYEQYF
J: TRBJ2-2; D: TRBD2; size: .; V: TRBV5-1; DNA: TGCGCCAGCAGCTTAAGCGGGGGGAACACCGGGGAGCTGTTTTTT; CDR3: CASSLSGGNTGELFF
J: TRBJ1-5; D: .; size: .; V: TRBV6-1; DNA: TGTGCCAGCAGTGAAAGGACAGTTAGCAATCAGCCCCAGCATTTT; CDR3: CASSERTVSNQPQHF
J: TRBJ2-7; D: .; size: .; V: TRBV10-1; DNA: TGCGCCAGCAGTGCAGGGGGGACCTACGAGCAGTACTTC; CDR3: CASSAGGTYEQYF
J: TRBJ1-2; D: TRBD1; size: .; V: TRBV5-1; DNA: TGCGCCAGCAGCTTGCCCCCAGACAGGGTAGAATTCTATGGCTACACCTTC; CDR3: CASSLPPDRVEFYGYTF
J: TRBJ1-1; D: .; size: .; V: TRBV19; DNA: TGTGCCAGTAGTATGATAGCGGGGACTGAAGCTTTCTTT; CDR3: CASSMIAGTEAFF
J: TRBJ2-5; D: .; size: .; V: TRBV12-5; DNA: TGTGCTAGTGGTTCCGGTCTAGGAGGGGGGGCCTTAAACCAAGAGACCCAGTACTTC; CDR3: CASGSGLGGGALNQETQYF